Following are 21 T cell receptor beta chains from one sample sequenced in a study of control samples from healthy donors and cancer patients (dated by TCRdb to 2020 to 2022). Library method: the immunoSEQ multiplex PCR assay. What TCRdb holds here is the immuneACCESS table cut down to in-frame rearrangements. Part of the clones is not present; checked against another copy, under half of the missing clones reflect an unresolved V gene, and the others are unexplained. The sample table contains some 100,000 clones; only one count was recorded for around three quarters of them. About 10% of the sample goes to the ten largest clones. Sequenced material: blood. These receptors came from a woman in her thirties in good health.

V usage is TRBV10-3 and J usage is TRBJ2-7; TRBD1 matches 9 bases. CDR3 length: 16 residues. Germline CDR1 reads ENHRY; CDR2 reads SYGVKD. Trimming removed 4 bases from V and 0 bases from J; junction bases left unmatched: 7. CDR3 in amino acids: CAISAGQGGTSYEQYF. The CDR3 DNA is TGTGCCATCAGTGCGGGACAGGGTGGGACCTCCTACGAGCAGTACTTC.

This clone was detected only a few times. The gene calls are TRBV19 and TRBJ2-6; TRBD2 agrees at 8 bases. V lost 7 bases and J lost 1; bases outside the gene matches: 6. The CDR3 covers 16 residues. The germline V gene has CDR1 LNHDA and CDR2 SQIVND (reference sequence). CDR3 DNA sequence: TGTGCCAGTACCTCCCGGGGGGGGTCTGGGGCCAACGTCCTGACTTTC. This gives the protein CASTSRGGSGANVLTF.

This chain's CDR3 is CASSVNPRTDTQYF. In DNA, the CDR3 is TGTGCCAGCAGCGTAAATCCCAGGACAGATACGCAGTATTTT. This chain uses TRBV9 with TRBJ2-3; D gene unclear. Germline V lookup: CDR1 SGDLS, CDR2 YYNGEE. Trimming shortened V by 1 base and J by 3 bases, and 9 bases separated the two germline ends. The CDR3 runs to 14 residues.

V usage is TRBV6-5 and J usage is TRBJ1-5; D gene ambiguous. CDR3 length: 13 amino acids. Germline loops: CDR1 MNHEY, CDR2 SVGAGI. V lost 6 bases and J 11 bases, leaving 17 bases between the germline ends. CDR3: CASSPLFGLAQHF. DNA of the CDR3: TGTGCCAGCAGCCCGCTCTTTGGGTTAGCCCAGCATTTT.

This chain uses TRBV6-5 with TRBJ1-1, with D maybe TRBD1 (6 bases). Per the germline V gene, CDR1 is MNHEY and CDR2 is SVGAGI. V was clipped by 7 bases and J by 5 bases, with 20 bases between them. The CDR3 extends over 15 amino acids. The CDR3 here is CASTKGGTVGTEAFF. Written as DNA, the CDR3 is TGTGCCAGCACGAAAGGGGGGACGGTGGGTACTGAAGCTTTCTTT.

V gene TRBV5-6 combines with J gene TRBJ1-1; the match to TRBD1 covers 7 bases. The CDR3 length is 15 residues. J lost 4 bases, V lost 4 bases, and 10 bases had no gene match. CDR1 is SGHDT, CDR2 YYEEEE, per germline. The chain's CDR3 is CASSGQTGRTTEAFF. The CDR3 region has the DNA TGTGCCAGCAGCGGCCAGACAGGGCGAACCACTGAAGCTTTCTTT.

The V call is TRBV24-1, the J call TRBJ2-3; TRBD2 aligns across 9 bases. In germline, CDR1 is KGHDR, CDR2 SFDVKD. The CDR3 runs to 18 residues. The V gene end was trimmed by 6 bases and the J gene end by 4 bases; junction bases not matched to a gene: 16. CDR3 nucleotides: TGTGCCACCAGTTTTACTAGCGGGCGTGGGGCTACGGCAGATACGCAGTATTTT. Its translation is CATSFTSGRGATADTQYF.

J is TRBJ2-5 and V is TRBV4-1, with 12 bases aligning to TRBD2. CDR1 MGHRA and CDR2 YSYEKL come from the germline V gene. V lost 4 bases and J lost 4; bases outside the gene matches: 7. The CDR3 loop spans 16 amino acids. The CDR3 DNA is TGCGCCAGCAGCCGGACTAGCGGGGCCCCGGGAGAGACCCAGTACTTC. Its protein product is CASSRTSGAPGETQYF.

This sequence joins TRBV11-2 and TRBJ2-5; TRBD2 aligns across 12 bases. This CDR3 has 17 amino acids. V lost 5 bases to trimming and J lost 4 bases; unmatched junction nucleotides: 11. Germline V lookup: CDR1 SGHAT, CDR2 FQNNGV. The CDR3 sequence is CASSHPVLAGGLETQYF. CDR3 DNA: TGTGCCAGCAGCCACCCGGTTCTAGCGGGGGGGTTAGAGACCCAGTACTTC.

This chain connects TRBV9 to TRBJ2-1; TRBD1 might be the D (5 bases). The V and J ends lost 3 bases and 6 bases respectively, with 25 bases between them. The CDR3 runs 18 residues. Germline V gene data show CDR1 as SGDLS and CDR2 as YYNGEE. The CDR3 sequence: CASSGGTRQQRLINEQFF. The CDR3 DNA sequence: TGTGCCAGCAGCGGCGGCACAAGACAGCAACGTTTGATCAATGAGCAGTTCTTC.

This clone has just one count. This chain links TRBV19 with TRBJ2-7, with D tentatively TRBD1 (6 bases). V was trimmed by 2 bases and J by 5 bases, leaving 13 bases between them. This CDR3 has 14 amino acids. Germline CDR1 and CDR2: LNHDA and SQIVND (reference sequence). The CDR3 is CASSITRGSHEQYF. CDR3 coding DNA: TGTGCCAGTAGTATAACCAGGGGATCCCACGAGCAGTACTTC. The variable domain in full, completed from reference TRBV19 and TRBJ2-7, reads DGGITQSPKYLFRKEGQNVTLSCEQNLNHDAMYWYRQDPGQGLRLIYYSQIVNDFQKGDIAEGYSVSREKKESFPLTVTSAQKNPTAFYLCASSITRGSHEQYFGPGTRLTVT.

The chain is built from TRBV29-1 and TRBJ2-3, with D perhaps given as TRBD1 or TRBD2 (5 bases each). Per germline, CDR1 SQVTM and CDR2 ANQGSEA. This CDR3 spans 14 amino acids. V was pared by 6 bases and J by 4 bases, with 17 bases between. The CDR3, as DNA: TGCAGCGTCCTCACTCGGGACGGAGCAGATACGCAGTATTTT. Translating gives CSVLTRDGADTQYF.

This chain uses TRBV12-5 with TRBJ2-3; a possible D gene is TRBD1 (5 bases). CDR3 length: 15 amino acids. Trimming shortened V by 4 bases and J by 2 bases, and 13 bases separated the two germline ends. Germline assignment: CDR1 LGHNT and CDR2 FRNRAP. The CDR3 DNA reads TGTGCTAGTGGTTCCGGACAAGTCGTCACAGATACGCAGTATTTT. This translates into CASGSGQVVTDTQYF.

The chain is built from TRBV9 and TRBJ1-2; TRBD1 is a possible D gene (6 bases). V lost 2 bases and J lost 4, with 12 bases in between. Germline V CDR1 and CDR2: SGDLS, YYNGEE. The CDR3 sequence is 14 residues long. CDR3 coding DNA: TGTGCCAGCAGCGTGGCGGGGGGCAGCTATGGCTACACCTTC. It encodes CASSVAGGSYGYTF. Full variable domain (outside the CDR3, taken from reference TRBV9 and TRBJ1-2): DSGVTQTPKHLITATGQRVTLRCSPRSGDLSVYWYQQSLDQGLQFLIQYYNGEERAKGNILERFSAQQFPDLHSELNLSSLELGDSALYFCASSVAGGSYGYTFGSGTRLTVV.

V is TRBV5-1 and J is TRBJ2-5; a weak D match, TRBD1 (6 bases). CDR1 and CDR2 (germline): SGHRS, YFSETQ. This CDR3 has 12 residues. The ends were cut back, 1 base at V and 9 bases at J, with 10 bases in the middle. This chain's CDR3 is CASSLPAGAQYF. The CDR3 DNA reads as TGCGCCAGCAGCTTGCCGGCAGGGGCCCAGTACTTC.

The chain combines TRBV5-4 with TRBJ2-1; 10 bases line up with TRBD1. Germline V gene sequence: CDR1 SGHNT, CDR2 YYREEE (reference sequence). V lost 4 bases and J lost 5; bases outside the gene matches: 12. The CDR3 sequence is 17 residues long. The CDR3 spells CASSQGTGTGDNNEQFF. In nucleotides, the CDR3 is TGTGCCAGCAGCCAGGGGACCGGGACAGGGGATAACAATGAGCAGTTCTTC. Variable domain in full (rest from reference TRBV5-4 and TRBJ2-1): ETGVTQSPTHLIKTRGQQVTLRCSSQSGHNTVSWYQQALGQGPQFIFQYYREEENGRGNFPPRFSGLQFPNYSSELNVNALELDDSALYLCASSQGTGTGDNNEQFFGPGTRLTVL.

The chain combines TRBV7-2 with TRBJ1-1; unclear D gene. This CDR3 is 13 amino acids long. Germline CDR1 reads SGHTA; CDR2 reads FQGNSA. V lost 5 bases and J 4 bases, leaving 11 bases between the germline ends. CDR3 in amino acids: CASSNQPATEAFF. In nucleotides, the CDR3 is TGTGCCAGCAGCAATCAGCCAGCCACTGAAGCTTTCTTT.

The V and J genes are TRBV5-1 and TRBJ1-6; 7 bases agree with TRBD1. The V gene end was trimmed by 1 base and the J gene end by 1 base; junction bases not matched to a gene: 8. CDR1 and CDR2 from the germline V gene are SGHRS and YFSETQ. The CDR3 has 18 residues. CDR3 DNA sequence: TGCGCCAGCAGCTTGCAAGGAGGACAGGAATCCTATAATTCACCCCTCCACTTT. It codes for CASSLQGGQESYNSPLHF.

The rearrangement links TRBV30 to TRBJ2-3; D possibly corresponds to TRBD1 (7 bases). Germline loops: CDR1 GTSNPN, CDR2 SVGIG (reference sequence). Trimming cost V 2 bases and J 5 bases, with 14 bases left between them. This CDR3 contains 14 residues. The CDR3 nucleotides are TGTGCCTGGAGTCCAGGGGGGCGAGGAGATACGCAGTATTTT. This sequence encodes CAWSPGGRGDTQYF.

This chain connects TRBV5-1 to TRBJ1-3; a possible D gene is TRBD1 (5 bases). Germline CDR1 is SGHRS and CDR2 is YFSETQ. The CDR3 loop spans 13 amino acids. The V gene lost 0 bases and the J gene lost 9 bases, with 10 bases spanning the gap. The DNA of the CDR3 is TGCGCCAGCAGCTTGGAGGTTGGGGGCACCATATATTTT. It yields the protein CASSLEVGGTIYF.

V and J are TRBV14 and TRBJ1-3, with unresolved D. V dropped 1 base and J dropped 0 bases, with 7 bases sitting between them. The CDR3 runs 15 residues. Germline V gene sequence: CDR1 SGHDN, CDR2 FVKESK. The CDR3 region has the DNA TGTGCCAGCAGCCAAGCCCGGGGCTCTGGAAACACCATATATTTT. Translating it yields CASSQARGSGNTIYF.